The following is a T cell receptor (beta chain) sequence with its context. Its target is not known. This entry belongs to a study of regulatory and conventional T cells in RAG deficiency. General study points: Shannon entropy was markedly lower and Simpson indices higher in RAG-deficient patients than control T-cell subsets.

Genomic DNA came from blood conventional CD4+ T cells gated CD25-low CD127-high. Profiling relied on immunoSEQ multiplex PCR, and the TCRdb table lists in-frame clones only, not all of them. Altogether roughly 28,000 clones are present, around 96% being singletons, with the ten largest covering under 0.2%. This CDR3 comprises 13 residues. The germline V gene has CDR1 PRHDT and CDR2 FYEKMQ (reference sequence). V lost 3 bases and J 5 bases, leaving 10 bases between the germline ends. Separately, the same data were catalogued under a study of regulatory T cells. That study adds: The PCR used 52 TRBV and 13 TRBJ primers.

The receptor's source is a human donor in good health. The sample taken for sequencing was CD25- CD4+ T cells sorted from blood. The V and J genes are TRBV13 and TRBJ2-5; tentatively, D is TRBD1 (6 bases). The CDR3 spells CASSFRGRETQYF. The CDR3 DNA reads TGTGCCAGCAGCTTCAGGGGTAGGGAGACCCAGTACTTC.